The T cell receptor (beta chain) under discussion was sequenced for a study of Tregs in tolerant kidney transplant recipients. Overall study: The nonmyeloablative bone marrow transplants came from related graft donors, with transient mixed chimerism.

This clone was recorded only once. What it binds is not known. Whole-study findings and limits: The most relevant donor-specific Treg TCRbeta repertoire apparently came from expansion with activated donor B cells. This study did not directly address biological reproducibility.

Repertoires were generated with immunoSEQ multiplex PCR, while TCRdb's copy carries only in-frame clones and drops some. The sample includes 90,000 to 120,000 clones, around 87% seen only once; the top ten take approximately 0.34%. With 2 bases clipped from V and 4 bases from J, the junction kept 10 bases outside the gene matches. This CDR3 has 16 amino acids. CDR1 and CDR2 (germline): LGHNA, YSLEER. V gene TRBV4-3 combines with J gene TRBJ1-1; 7 bases are shared with TRBD1. The sequenced sample was CD4+ T cells from blood, obtained before the transplant. This sequence originates from a human donor who received a combined kidney and bone marrow transplant. The CDR3 nucleotides read TGCGCCAGCAGCCAAAACCCGGGACAGAAAGCCACTGAAGCTTTCTTT. Its protein product is CASSQNPGQKATEAFF.